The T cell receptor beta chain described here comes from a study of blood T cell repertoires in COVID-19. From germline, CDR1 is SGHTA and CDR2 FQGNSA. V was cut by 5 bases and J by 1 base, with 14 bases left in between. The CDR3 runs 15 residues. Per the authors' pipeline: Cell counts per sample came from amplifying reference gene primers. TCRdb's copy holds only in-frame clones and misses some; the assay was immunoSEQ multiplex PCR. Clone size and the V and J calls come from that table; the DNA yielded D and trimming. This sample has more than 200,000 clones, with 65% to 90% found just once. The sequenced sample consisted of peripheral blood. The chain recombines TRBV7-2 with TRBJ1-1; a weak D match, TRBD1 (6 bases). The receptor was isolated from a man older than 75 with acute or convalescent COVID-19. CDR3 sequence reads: CASSVQGSSNTEAFF. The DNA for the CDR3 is TGTGCCAGCAGCGTACAGGGTTCTTCGAACACTGAAGCTTTCTTT.